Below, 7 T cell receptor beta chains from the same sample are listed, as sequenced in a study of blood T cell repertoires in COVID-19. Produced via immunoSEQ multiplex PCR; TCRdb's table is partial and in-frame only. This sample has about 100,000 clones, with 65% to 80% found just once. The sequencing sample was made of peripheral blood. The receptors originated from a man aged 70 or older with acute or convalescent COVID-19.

The CDR3 reads CASSYRVGSPLHF. The CDR3 DNA sequence: TGTGCCAGCAGTTACAGGGTGGGTTCACCCCTCCACTTT. The V gene is TRBV12-3 or TRBV12-4, the J gene TRBJ1-6; D is possibly TRBD1 (6 bases). This CDR3 comprises 13 residues. With 4 bases removed from V and 9 bases from J, the gap between germline ends came to 10 bases.

The CDR3 loop reads CASSQGTGEAFF. Written as DNA, the CDR3 is TGTGCCAGCAGTCAGGGGACAGGTGAAGCTTTCTTT. J is TRBJ1-1 and V is TRBV12-3 or TRBV12-4; 8 bases line up with TRBD1. The length of the CDR3 is 12 residues. J lost 7 bases, V lost 5 bases, and 3 bases had no gene match.

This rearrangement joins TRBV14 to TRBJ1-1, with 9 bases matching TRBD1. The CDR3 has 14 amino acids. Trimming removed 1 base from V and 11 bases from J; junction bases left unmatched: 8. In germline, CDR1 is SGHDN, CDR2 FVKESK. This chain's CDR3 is CASSQGDRVPRAFF. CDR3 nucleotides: TGTGCCAGCAGCCAAGGGGACAGGGTACCGAGGGCTTTCTTT.

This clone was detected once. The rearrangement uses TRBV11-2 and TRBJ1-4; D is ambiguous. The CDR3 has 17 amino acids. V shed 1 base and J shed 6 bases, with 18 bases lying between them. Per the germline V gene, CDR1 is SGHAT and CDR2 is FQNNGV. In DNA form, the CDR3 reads TGTGCCAGCAGCTTAGTGATTGGGAAAAGGGAGGATGAAAAACTGTTTTTT. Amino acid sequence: CASSLVIGKREDEKLFF.

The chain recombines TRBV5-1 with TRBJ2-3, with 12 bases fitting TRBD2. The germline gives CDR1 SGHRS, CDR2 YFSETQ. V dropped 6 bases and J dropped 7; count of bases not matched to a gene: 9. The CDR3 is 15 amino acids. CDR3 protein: CASTSTSGGRNTQYF. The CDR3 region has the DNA TGCGCCAGCACCTCGACTAGCGGGGGAAGGAATACGCAGTATTTT.

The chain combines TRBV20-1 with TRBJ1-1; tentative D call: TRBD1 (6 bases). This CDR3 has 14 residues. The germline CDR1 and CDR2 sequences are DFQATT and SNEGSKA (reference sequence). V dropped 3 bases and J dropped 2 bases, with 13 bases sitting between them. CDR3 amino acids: CSASLGGPNTEAFF. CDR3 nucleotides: TGCAGTGCTAGTCTCGGGGGGCCCAACACTGAAGCTTTCTTT.

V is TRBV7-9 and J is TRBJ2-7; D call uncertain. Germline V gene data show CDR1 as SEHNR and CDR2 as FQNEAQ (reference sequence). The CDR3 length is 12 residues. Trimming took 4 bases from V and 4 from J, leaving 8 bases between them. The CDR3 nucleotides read TGTGCCAGCAGCTCCACTGATTACGAGCAGTACTTC. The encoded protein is CASSSTDYEQYF.